This T cell receptor (beta chain) was sequenced in a study of shared clonotypes between healthy human individuals. On the study more broadly: Three CD4 naive, three CD4 memory, two CD8 naive and one CD8 memory plate were used per donor.

Donors, without exception, were Caucasian adults residing in Nashville, Tennessee. From germline, CDR1 is MNHNS and CDR2 SASEGT. The length of the CDR3 is 16 residues. Sequenced by immunoSEQ multiplex PCR; TCRdb stores in-frame clones only, minus some. The table records approximately 2,300,000 clones, 85% to 95% of them present only once. A note on this clone: The target antigen is unknown. One end of the junction is discordant with germline, which a read error may explain.

General study findings and limits: Enrolling few donors narrowed the genetic and exposure-history diversity that was represented. Larger estimated richness was generally seen in naive subsets than in memory subsets.

The J gene is TRBJ1-5, the V gene TRBV6-1; TRBD1 aligns across 9 bases. This receptor was taken from a young man in good health. Some clones in this sample may be carry-over from other donors' samples. Material for sequencing was naive CD4+ T cells from PBMCs. Subset indicated: CD45RA+ positively selected. This chain's CDR3 is CASSKANQGTGLPQHF. The CDR3 nucleotides read TGTGCCAGCAGTAAAGCCAACCAGGGGACAGGGTTGCCCCAGCATTTT.